Below, one T cell receptor beta chain is given with its context. The target antigen is unknown. These data belong to a study of T cells in Graves' hyperthyroidism and ophthalmopathy. Study-wide findings and caveats: Clonotypes that were expanded in thyroid above 0.001 mostly appeared in blood too.

TCR beta CDR3 regions were amplified from RNA. With the HTBI primer set, the TCR CDR3 went through a first round of RT-PCR. TCRdb passed the multiplex PCR reads through MiXCR, listing each CDR3 protein once. Of about 620,000 distinct CDR3 sequences listed, around 15% are singletons. This CDR3 region has 14 residues. CDR1 is KGHSH, CDR2 LQKENI, per germline. The germline V and J ends were trimmed by 2 bases and 5 bases, with 12 bases remaining between them. The gene calls are TRBV18 and TRBJ1-1; TRBD1 is a possible D gene (5 bases). Sequencing was done on a sample of blood. The clonotype comes from a woman aged 25 to 39 with Graves' hyperthyroidism. The CDR3 coding sequence is TGTGCCAGCTCACCAGGGGCCGTGAGGACTGAAGCTTTCTTT. Translated, it gives CASSPGAVRTEAFF.